This TCR beta chain comes out of a study of cytomegalovirus exposure and HLA in healthy donors (TCRdb year 2017). In the study overall: An earlier analysis of several hundred of the donors reported 276 Gb of sequence data and around 120 million unique TCR beta sequences obtained from 180 million or so T cells. An early release covering roughly 640 HLA-typed donors comprised 300 to 350 gigabases of sequencing data and 85 million to 100 million unique TCR sequences. Among the roughly 390 genotyped donors, around 81% belonged to the genetic ancestry cluster associated with self-reported Caucasian donors. The aim of the study was to test whether cataloging public T cell receptors could identify signatures of past pathogen exposure. The T cell repertoires of under 700 subjects were profiled by immunosequencing and related to cytomegalovirus serostatus. Along with the approximately 700-subject first cohort, a separate validation cohort of some 130 different subjects was used. The study combined high-throughput TCR immunosequencing, statistical association of individual TCRs with disease status, and machine learning to predict cytomegalovirus infection status. In a later analysis, previously published TCR beta repertoires from 600 to 850 donors were re-analyzed and high-resolution HLA genotyping was added so that TCR occurrence patterns could be studied. Rather than drawing on any new phenotypic data, the later analysis identified candidate immune exposures from TCR beta sequences and the way those sequences occurred across donors. To decide whether each TCR beta V gene segment behaved as functional or pseudogenic, an earlier analysis of fewer than 750 of the donors relied on high-throughput TCR beta sequencing. Donor age, sex, ethnicity and CMV serostatus were collected together with the repertoire data. A later genetic analysis used genome-wide SNP genotypes for about 55% of the 666 donors, treating that subset as a discovery cohort. Every repertoire in the discovery cohort had been generated on one and the same sequencing platform. HLA typing included class I and class II loci at four-digit resolution. Typing coverage differed by locus: A, B, C, DRB1 and DQB1 were typed in about 620-640 donors, DQA1 in about 510, DPA1 in approximately 600, and DPB1 in roughly 470. Roughly five DR-DQ haplotypes were handled as single units for association and clustering because linkage in the cohort was strong. Across around 400 genotyped donors of the cohort, an average of roughly 250,000 unique TCR beta nucleotide sequences per donor were sequenced, and around 20% of those sequences were non-productive.

The cohort was made up of 666 healthy bone marrow donors. At the time of sampling, every cohort member was nominally healthy, though immune exposures that went unrecorded were likely present. The donor tested CMV seronegative, placing the donor among the 350 or so seronegative members of the cohort. Each donor provided a peripheral blood sample, and peripheral blood mononuclear cells were used for TCR beta sequencing. Genomic DNA extraction from the blood cell samples was performed with the Qiagen DNeasy Blood Extraction Kit. CDR1 and CDR2, per the germline V gene, are MNHEY and SVGAGI. The CDR3 numbers 16 residues from cysteine through phenylalanine. Left in the record is the CDR3 DNA by itself, 48 bases read in frame from the first base. V is pruned by 2 bases and J by 3 bases, leaving 7 bases of the junction without a gene match. The full study reports these points: Several of the top co-occurrence clusters appeared to be linked to parvovirus B19, influenza, CMV and Epstein-Barr virus, according to a later analysis. Because some donors lacked HLA typing at each locus, the association tests relied only on the typed subset. An association between a missense DCLRE1C variant and V-gene and J-gene trimming of TCR beta chains was found in a later genetic analysis and replicated in an independent cohort. Presence/absence analyses assumed roughly uniform sequencing depth across donors, an assumption that may not hold. Most TCR sequences were observed very rarely across donors, whereas some public TCRs were present in many individuals. A further reported finding was that TCR beta sequences accurately predicted the HLA-A and HLA-B alleles for most subjects in the first cohort. Some IMGT-functional V segments, including TRBV6-2 and TRBV6-3, could not be told apart with the 87-base-pair reads, so those segments were excluded. The authors suggested that the approach could potentially be generalized to other disease states and immunological phenotypes. Correlated functional status among segregating V segments might reflect linkage disequilibrium, but an unknown experimental factor could not be ruled out. A later analysis found that HLA-associated TCR beta chains were more clonally expanded and had lower generation probabilities than equally common non-associated chains. When HLA alleles, especially DR and DQ, strongly co-occurred, attributing TCR associations to individual alleles was difficult. The earlier analysis of around 600 of the donors excluded about 16 rarely observed V segments, including chromosome 9 orphons, because counts were too low. In an earlier analysis of about 600 of the donors, most TCR beta V segments appeared in productive rearrangements about 87% or about 30% of the time, broadly matching IMGT annotations. Cytomegalovirus status was reported to be diagnosed by the classifier with high specificity and sensitivity in both the original and validation cohorts. Only TCR beta chains were sequenced in this cohort, and the absence of alpha or paired-chain data limited detectable features. In a later analysis, some 17,000 TCR beta sequences were associated with specific HLA alleles at a false discovery rate of 0.05. The study gave a list of around 170 TCR beta chains associated with cytomegalovirus. In vitro tests confirmed that three of the cytomegalovirus-associated TCR beta chains recognize cytomegalovirus antigens. A cluster of highly shared sequence variants was judged likely to be a technical artifact of the sequencing pipeline. A later analysis found that most CMV-associated TCR beta chains appeared HLA-restricted, with HLA associations seemingly driven largely by CMV exposure. In a later analysis, TCR association rates were found to vary across HLA loci, with the most associated TCRs seen for DRB1 alleles and the fewest for HLA-C alleles. According to a later genetic analysis, donors in an Asian-associated ancestry cluster had fewer N-insertions in productive TCRs than the approximately 650-donor mean. Immune exposure information for the cohort was limited to CMV serostatus.

As to this clone: No cognate antigen has been identified for it.

The library was built by means of the immunoSEQ multiplex PCR assay. The multiplex PCR relied on a mix of 60 forward primers for TCR Vbeta segments and 13 reverse primers for TCR Jbeta segments. A multiplex PCR assay on genomic DNA amplified the CDR3 region of rearranged TCR beta genes. Amplified TCR beta libraries were sequenced as 87-base-pair reads on the Illumina HiSeq System. The paper's data handling went like this. Across the 600 to 700 repertoires, a later analysis counted approximately 83 million unique TCR beta chains, roughly 11 million of which were shared by at least two donors. Raw reads were error-corrected and collapsed into unique sequences by a nearest-neighbor algorithm in which closely related sequences were merged to remove PCR and sequencing errors. V, D and J gene segments were assigned by aligning CDR3 sequences to IMGT reference sequences. Each retained sequence needed at least a six-nucleotide match to both a V gene segment and a J gene segment. Rearrangements were classified as productive when the CDR3 lacked stop codons and remained in frame with V and J, and all other rearrangements were classified as non-productive. Following IMGT convention, CDR3 was defined as the stretch from the second conserved V-encoded cysteine to the conserved J-encoded phenylalanine. The earlier analysis of 500 to 600 of the donors excluded sequences that lacked an unambiguous match to a single V gene segment. An earlier analysis of fewer than 650 of the donors classified V segments as functional when productive rearrangements were above 56.7% and as segregating when the standard deviation between donors was above 5%. A statistical classification framework was built for diagnosing cytomegalovirus status from the catalog of TCR beta chain sequences. A later analysis assigned V and J genes by comparing TCR nucleotide sequences with IMGT/GENE-DB human TR gene sequences. In a later analysis, CDR3 sequences and most-parsimonious VDJ recombination scenarios were assigned using the TCRdist pipeline. A later analysis defined each TCR beta chain by its CDR3 amino acid sequence plus V-gene family, and excluded reads lacking a unique V-gene family. In a later analysis, approximately 590 highly shared, low-generation-probability nucleotide sequences were removed to address suspected cross-contamination and a sequencing artifact. In a later analysis, a clonal expansion index was calculated for each public chain from normalized within-repertoire ranks of inferred template counts. In a later analysis, generation probabilities were computed using a VDJ recombination model fitted to out-of-frame rearrangements, and the results were checked against IGoR. Hypergeometric tests were used in a later analysis to score TCR-TCR, TCR-HLA and TCR-CMV co-occurrence, with a repertoire-size bias correction applied to the TCR pairs. False discovery rates were estimated in a later analysis by permuting HLA or CMV assignments 20 times. In a later analysis, co-occurring TCRs were grouped using DBSCAN, and TCRdist sequence similarity was added for clustering within HLA-allele-positive subsets. Repertoires with fewer than 30,000 or more than 120,000 public chains were left out of co-occurrence clustering, as were about five repertoires with anomalous nucleotide sharing. TCRdb took this table from immuneACCESS and kept in-frame rearrangements with V and J called. Such tables lack part of the clones; where checked against another copy, unresolved V genes explain under half of the gap, and the rest is unexplained. Clonal size and the V and J genes are those of that table, whereas D and trimming came from the DNA. This specimen's table enumerates 150,000 to 200,000 clones. Jointly, the top ten make up approximately 6.4% of the sample.

This sequence was found in a man aged 30 to 45 in good health and CMV-seronegative. The sequencing sample was made of PBMCs. Recombination linked TRBV6-5 to TRBJ2-7; 10 bases in the middle match TRBD1. The CDR3 sequence is CASSYPGQGNFYEQYF. Read as DNA, the sequence is TGTGCCAGCAGTTACCCGGGACAGGGGAATTTCTACGAGCAGTACTTC.